The next 12 T cell receptor beta chains were all read from a single sample in a study of T cells expressing NK-cell markers. TCRdb reanalyzed the 5' RACE reads, giving one entry per CDR3 protein sequence and no DNA. This sample's clone table lists about 460,000 distinct CDR3 sequences. Input material: blood T cells: a sorted CD56 or NKG2C T cell subset, CD4+ or CD8+ T cells, or bulk PBMC T cells (not recorded which). Source of these receptors: a woman aged 45-65 years in good health.

This CDR3 is CAISDLGAGEQYF. V is TRBV10-3 and J is TRBJ2-7; TCRdb returns TRBD2, unconfirmable since there is no DNA. The CDR3 is made up of 13 amino acids. Germline CDR1 and CDR2: ENHRY and SYGVKD.

The chain carries TRBV19 and TRBJ1-5; the D call of TRBD1 rests on TCRdb alone, since no DNA is present to check it. Germline V gene sequence: CDR1 LNHDA, CDR2 SQIVND (reference sequence). The CDR3 covers 15 residues. The CDR3: CASSIGQGVGQPQHF.

This chain joins TRBV6-1 and TRBJ2-3; TCRdb's D call, TRBD1, is unchecked because there is no DNA. Germline V lookup: CDR1 MNHNS, CDR2 SASEGT. CDR3 length equals 15 residues. The CDR3 spells CASSSTGYQRDTQYF.

The CDR3 sequence is CATSVVAGAGPDTQYF. This chain links TRBV24-1 with TRBJ2-3; the D gene TCRdb calls, TRBD2, cannot be checked with no DNA. The CDR3 covers 16 residues. Germline CDR1 KGHDR, CDR2 SFDVKD.

J is TRBJ2-5 and V is TRBV7-8; TCRdb's D call of TRBD1 is untestable without DNA. CDR1 is SGHVS, CDR2 FQNEAQ, per germline. This CDR3 region has 14 residues. The CDR3 region is CASSGGQGGETQYF.

This chain links TRBV11-2 with TRBJ2-1; TCRdb picks TRBD2, but there is no DNA to check that call. The germline V gene encodes CDR1 SGHAT and CDR2 FQNNGV. The CDR3 runs 16 residues. The CDR3 sequence: CASSFRTSGSFYEQFF.

The V gene is TRBV15, the J gene TRBJ1-1; there is no DNA to check the TCRdb D call of TRBD1. The length of the CDR3 is 15 residues. CDR1 LNHNV and CDR2 YYDKDF come from the germline V gene (reference sequence). The CDR3 loop is CATSRGGLGDTEAFF.

This chain links TRBV19 with TRBJ1-5; absent DNA, TCRdb's TRBD1 call cannot be checked. CDR3 length: 17 amino acids. Germline loops: CDR1 LNHDA, CDR2 SQIVND (reference sequence). This chain's CDR3 is CASNLADVGAVNQPQHF.

The V and J genes are TRBV27 and TRBJ2-7; checking the TCRdb D call of TRBD1 is not possible without DNA. Germline loops: CDR1 MNHEY, CDR2 SMNVEV (reference sequence). The CDR3 contains 16 residues. This CDR3 reads CASSFSLGQGFDEQYF.

The gene calls are TRBV12-3 or TRBV12-4 and TRBJ2-3; with no DNA, the TCRdb D assignment of TRBD1 cannot be verified. There are 14 residues in the CDR3. The CDR3 is CASSLGPIQGTQYF.

The chain couples TRBV12-3 or TRBV12-4 to TRBJ2-5; the D gene TCRdb calls, TRBD2, cannot be checked with no DNA. CDR3 length equals 15 residues. The CDR3 loop is CASSWLRAGQETQYF.

The chain recombines TRBV29-1 with TRBJ1-1; the TCRdb D gene call, TRBD1, has no DNA to confirm it. The CDR3 totals 11 residues. Germline-derived CDR1 and CDR2 are SQVTM and ANQGSEA. The CDR3 loop reads CSLSRGGEAFF.